This entry is about one TCR beta chain. The antigen is undetermined. The data originate from a study of spatial heterogeneity in lung cancer. One entry per CDR3 protein, called by TCRdb with MiXCR from the 5' RACE reads. The top ten hold less than 9% of the sample, which has 80,000 to 95,000 distinct CDR3 sequences, approximately 8.6% seen once. The time point denotes: sample taken at primary tumor resection. Tumor, nontumor lung or frozen PBMC supplied whole RNA, sequenced without sorting. Patients with untreated early-stage non-small cell lung cancer, numbering roughly 69, were the donors. The study's findings and limits: Detection of ubiquitous tumor TCRs in blood was higher at resection than follow-up.

This CDR3 contains 15 residues. V shed 2 bases, J shed 5 bases, and the junction held 2 bases outside the gene matches. Per the germline V gene, CDR1 is MNHEY and CDR2 is SMNVEV (reference sequence). The sample here was PBMCs, taken at surgery. The receptor was isolated from a male donor with early-stage non-small cell lung cancer. V and J are TRBV27 and TRBJ2-2; 10 nucleotides agree with TRBD1. The DNA for the CDR3 is TGTGCCAGCAGTTTAGAGGGACAGGGGACCGGGGAGCTGTTTTTT. This translates into CASSLEGQGTGELFF.